This is a list of T cell receptor beta chains from one sample in a study of T cell responses to AZD1222 COVID-19 vaccine. Here immunoSEQ multiplex PCR was the method, and the copy in TCRdb shows in-frame clones only, minus some. This table has around 110,000 clones, roughly 88% appearing once. Sequences were derived from peripheral blood, sampled on day 0 of AZD1222 vaccination. The receptors shown here come from an adult in good health. CDR3s include the opening cysteine and the closing phenylalanine or tryptophan. A D gene is named only where the DNA matches it firmly. Only some rows state a clone size, as once, few, many or a class for expanded clones.

D: NA; J: TRBJ1-3; V: TRBV9; size: NA; CDR3: CASSADPGHRVHSGNTIYF; DNA: TGTGCCAGCAGCGCGGACCCGGGACACCGGGTTCACTCTGGAAACACCATATATTTT
D: NA; J: TRBJ1-1; V: TRBV6-2/TRBV6-3; size: few; CDR3: CASSYSDNTEAFF; DNA: TGTGCCAGCAGTTACTCGGACAACACTGAAGCTTTCTTT
D: NA; J: TRBJ1-2; V: TRBV7-9; size: NA; CDR3: CASSYTRGLLFTYGYTF; DNA: TGTGCCAGCAGCTATACCCGGGGACTCCTCTTCACCTATGGCTACACCTTC
D: NA; J: TRBJ2-7; V: TRBV7-2; size: NA; CDR3: CASRGAGSYEQYF; DNA: TGTGCCAGCAGGGGGGCCGGGTCCTACGAGCAGTACTTC
D: TRBD2; J: TRBJ2-1; V: TRBV5-4; size: NA; CDR3: CASSLEPLAGPYNEQFF; DNA: TGTGCCAGCAGCTTGGAACCACTAGCGGGACCCTACAATGAGCAGTTCTTC
D: TRBD1; J: TRBJ1-2; V: TRBV12-5; size: NA; CDR3: CASGIGTGKGYGYTF; DNA: TGTGCTAGTGGTATCGGGACAGGGAAGGGCTATGGCTACACCTTC
D: TRBD2; J: TRBJ2-5; V: TRBV6-2/TRBV6-3; size: NA; CDR3: CASSYSGGGISETQYF; DNA: TGTGCCAGCAGTTACTCGGGCGGGGGTATCTCAGAGACCCAGTACTTC
D: NA; J: TRBJ2-4; V: TRBV9; size: NA; CDR3: CASSVGGGPRNIQYF; DNA: TGTGCCAGCAGCGTGGGAGGGGGCCCCAGAAACATTCAGTACTTC
D: NA; J: TRBJ1-2; V: TRBV28; size: few; CDR3: CASSSRGILYYGYTF; DNA: TGTGCCAGCAGTTCCAGGGGAATCCTTTACTATGGCTACACCTTC
D: TRBD1; J: TRBJ2-5; V: TRBV5-5; size: NA; CDR3: CASNYGTGYRGDETQYF; DNA: TGTGCCAGCAATTACGGGACAGGGTATCGGGGGGATGAGACCCAGTACTTC
D: NA; J: TRBJ1-1; V: TRBV5-4; size: NA; CDR3: CASSLPPNTEAFF; DNA: TGTGCCAGCAGCTTACCCCCGAACACTGAAGCTTTCTTT
D: TRBD1; J: TRBJ2-7; V: TRBV19; size: NA; CDR3: CASSRTGGDEQYF; DNA: TGTGCCAGTAGCAGGACAGGGGGCGACGAGCAGTACTTC
D: NA; J: TRBJ2-7; V: TRBV3-1/TRBV3-2; size: NA; CDR3: CASSYYREAYEQYF; DNA: TGTGCCAGCAGCTATTACAGGGAGGCCTACGAGCAGTACTTC
D: TRBD2; J: TRBJ2-1; V: TRBV4-2; size: NA; CDR3: CASSQVLAGYNEQFF; DNA: TGTGCCAGCAGCCAAGTACTAGCGGGTTACAATGAGCAGTTCTTC
D: NA; J: TRBJ2-1; V: TRBV11-2; size: once; CDR3: CASSLPDGRSNNEQFF; DNA: TGTGCCAGCAGCTTGCCCGACGGGAGAAGCAACAATGAGCAGTTCTTC
D: TRBD1; J: TRBJ1-5; V: TRBV6-2/TRBV6-3; size: few; CDR3: CASSGQGGYQPQHF; DNA: TGTGCCAGCAGTGGACAGGGGGGATATCAGCCCCAGCATTTT
D: NA; J: TRBJ2-1; V: TRBV7-9; size: few; CDR3: CASGIGPINEQFF; DNA: TGTGCCAGCGGTATAGGACCCATCAATGAGCAGTTCTTC
D: TRBD1; J: TRBJ1-2; V: TRBV7-3; size: once; CDR3: CASSKGQGSDYGYTF; DNA: TGTGCCAGCAGCAAAGGACAGGGCTCGGACTATGGCTACACCTTC
D: TRBD2; J: TRBJ2-5; V: TRBV7-3; size: once; CDR3: CASSLNGGSILAETQYF; DNA: TGTGCCAGCAGCTTAAATGGCGGGAGTATTCTTGCGGAGACCCAGTACTTC
D: NA; J: TRBJ1-1; V: TRBV5-5; size: NA; CDR3: CASSLAPLQRMNTEAFF; DNA: TGTGCCAGCAGCTTGGCCCCACTCCAGAGGATGAACACTGAAGCTTTCTTT
D: TRBD2; J: TRBJ2-5; V: TRBV19; size: NA; CDR3: CASPYRGVVQETQYF; DNA: TGTGCCAGCCCTTATCGGGGGGTCGTCCAAGAGACCCAGTACTTC
D: TRBD1; J: TRBJ2-7; V: TRBV9; size: NA; CDR3: CASSPRQGTEQYF; DNA: TGTGCCAGCAGCCCGCGACAGGGTACGGAGCAGTACTTC
D: NA; J: TRBJ1-2; V: TRBV19; size: NA; CDR3: CASSIDAGTNYGYTF; DNA: TGTGCCAGTAGTATCGACGCAGGGACTAACTATGGCTACACCTTC
D: NA; J: TRBJ2-7; V: TRBV6-5; size: NA; CDR3: CASSYSIQGGYEQYF; DNA: TGTGCCAGCAGTTACTCGATCCAGGGGGGCTACGAGCAGTACTTC
D: TRBD2; J: TRBJ2-5; V: TRBV27; size: NA; CDR3: CASSSGRGGETQYF; DNA: TGTGCCAGCAGTTCCGGTCGGGGGGGGGAGACCCAGTACTTC
D: NA; J: TRBJ1-3; V: TRBV29-1; size: NA; CDR3: CSVEGYNGNTIYF; DNA: TGCAGCGTTGAAGGATACAATGGAAACACCATATATTTT
D: NA; J: TRBJ1-5; V: TRBV19; size: NA; CDR3: CASSIYGRARNQPQHF; DNA: TGTGCCAGTAGTATTTACGGCAGGGCACGCAATCAGCCCCAGCATTTT
D: NA; J: TRBJ1-2; V: TRBV19; size: NA; CDR3: CASSTGTRGLDTF; DNA: TGTGCCAGTAGTACCGGGACAAGGGGCCTGGACACCTTC
D: TRBD2; J: TRBJ2-2; V: TRBV7-3; size: once; CDR3: CASSLTSRLAANTGELFF; DNA: TGTGCCAGCAGCTTAACGAGTCGGCTAGCGGCGAACACCGGGGAGCTGTTTTTT
D: NA; J: TRBJ1-4; V: TRBV7-2; size: NA; CDR3: CASSFRWNEKLFF; DNA: TGTGCCAGCAGCTTTCGATGGAATGAAAAACTGTTTTTT
D: TRBD1; J: TRBJ1-2; V: TRBV24-1; size: NA; CDR3: CATSDFRDRHYGYTF; DNA: TGTGCCACCAGTGATTTCCGGGACAGGCACTATGGCTACACCTTC
D: NA; J: TRBJ1-3; V: TRBV5-6; size: NA; CDR3: CASSLDGIYSGNTIYF; DNA: TGTGCCAGCAGCTTGGACGGGATTTACTCTGGAAACACCATATATTTT
D: NA; J: TRBJ2-7; V: TRBV6-5; size: NA; CDR3: CASTRQVAYEQYF; DNA: TGTGCCAGCACCCGACAGGTCGCCTACGAGCAGTACTTC
D: TRBD2; J: TRBJ2-7; V: TRBV4-2; size: NA; CDR3: CASSQGGGADYEQYF; DNA: TGTGCCAGCAGCCAAGGCGGGGGGGCGGACTACGAGCAGTACTTC
D: NA; J: TRBJ2-5; V: TRBV7-2; size: NA; CDR3: CASSLGNRVRETQYF; DNA: TGTGCCAGCAGCTTAGGAAATAGGGTGCGGGAGACCCAGTACTTC
D: NA; J: TRBJ1-1; V: TRBV12-3/TRBV12-4; size: NA; CDR3: CASSPGGGEAFF; DNA: TGTGCCAGCAGCCCGGGTGGGGGTGAAGCTTTCTTT
D: NA; J: TRBJ1-5; V: TRBV6-2/TRBV6-3; size: NA; CDR3: CASSPPGEGANQPQHF; DNA: TGTGCCAGCAGCCCCCCGGGGGAAGGGGCGAATCAGCCCCAGCATTTT
D: NA; J: TRBJ1-2; V: TRBV15; size: NA; CDR3: CATSIELGGYGYTF; DNA: TGTGCCACCAGCATTGAGCTGGGGGGCTATGGCTACACCTTC
D: TRBD1; J: TRBJ1-4; V: TRBV10-3; size: NA; CDR3: CAISERGQGDEKLFF; DNA: TGTGCCATCAGTGAGAGGGGACAGGGGGATGAAAAACTGTTTTTT
D: TRBD1; J: TRBJ1-1; V: TRBV9; size: NA; CDR3: CASSARDREAEAFF; DNA: TGTGCCAGCAGCGCCCGGGACAGGGAAGCTGAAGCTTTCTTT
D: NA; J: TRBJ1-3; V: TRBV6-5; size: once; CDR3: CASSREKGIGNTIYF; DNA: TGTGCCAGCAGTCGAGAGAAGGGTATTGGAAACACCATATATTTT
D: NA; J: TRBJ2-2; V: TRBV27; size: NA; CDR3: CASSFLMGTGELFF; DNA: TGTGCCAGCAGTTTCTTAATGGGCACCGGGGAGCTGTTTTTT
D: NA; J: TRBJ1-1; V: TRBV7-8; size: NA; CDR3: CASSLVEGPNTEAFF; DNA: TGTGCCAGCAGCTTAGTCGAGGGACCGAACACTGAAGCTTTCTTT
D: NA; J: TRBJ1-2; V: TRBV6-5; size: NA; CDR3: CASSYSGAGDYYGYTF; DNA: TGTGCCAGCAGTTACTCCGGGGCAGGGGACTACTATGGCTACACCTTC